A single sample gave rise to the 10 T cell receptor beta chains below, sequenced in a study of cytomegalovirus exposure and HLA in healthy donors. The PCR had 60 Vbeta and 13 Jbeta primers. Data came from immunoSEQ multiplex PCR; TCRdb stores just in-frame clones and leaves some out. The sample lists approximately 97,000 clones; around 78% were seen once. Input material: PBMCs. These receptors originate from a man aged 35 to 55 in good health and CMV-seronegative.

This chain connects TRBV4-2 to TRBJ2-6; 10 bases align to TRBD1. Germline lookup yields CDR1 LGHNA and CDR2 YNFKEQ. J was trimmed by 4 bases and V by 0 bases; bases with no gene match: 12. This CDR3 has 20 amino acids. The CDR3 sequence: CASSQEVTGTGVLGANVLTF. The CDR3 coding sequence is TGTGCCAGCAGCCAAGAGGTAACCGGGACAGGGGTACTGGGGGCCAACGTCCTGACTTTC.

The J gene is TRBJ1-2, the V gene TRBV6-1; 9 bases agree with TRBD1. The V gene's germline CDR1 is MNHNS and CDR2 SASEGT. CDR3 length equals 13 residues. V dropped 3 bases and J dropped 6; count of bases not matched to a gene: 2. This chain's CDR3 is CASSDRQGDGYTF. The CDR3 nucleotides read TGTGCCAGCAGTGATCGACAGGGGGATGGCTACACCTTC.

V gene TRBV9 combines with J gene TRBJ2-1; TRBD2 agrees at 12 bases. Germline V CDR1 and CDR2: SGDLS, YYNGEE. CDR3 length equals 15 residues. V shed 4 bases and J 9 bases; nucleotides not matched to a gene: 8. Here the CDR3 reads CASSTAGLAGSEQFF. As DNA, the CDR3 is TGTGCCAGCAGCACAGCGGGACTAGCGGGCAGTGAGCAGTTCTTC.

This clone was seen a few times. The chain joins TRBV7-2 to TRBJ1-6, with TRBD1 matching 7 bases. Trimming cost V 0 bases and J 4 bases; bases outside gene matches: 3. Per germline, CDR1 SGHTA and CDR2 FQGNSA. The CDR3 has 16 amino acids. CDR3 amino acids: CASSLASGGYNSPLHF. The CDR3 DNA follows: TGTGCCAGCAGCTTAGCGTCAGGGGGGTATAATTCACCCCTCCACTTT.

This chain connects TRBV5-1 to TRBJ2-4; 11 bases fit TRBD1. CDR1 is SGHRS, CDR2 YFSETQ, per germline. Unmatched junction bases numbered 4, after V lost 4 bases and J lost 7 bases. CDR3 size: 14 residues. The CDR3 reads CASSRDRGFNIQYF. The CDR3 DNA reads as TGCGCCAGCAGCAGGGACAGGGGGTTCAACATTCAGTACTTC. Full variable domain (remainder filled in from reference TRBV5-1 and TRBJ2-4): KAGVTQTPRYLIKTRGQQVTLSCSPISGHRSVSWYQQTPGQGLQFLFEYFSETQRNKGNFPGRFSGRQFSNSRSEMNVSTLELGDSALYLCASSRDRGFNIQYFGAGTRLSVL.

The chain recombines TRBV7-9 with TRBJ2-5; the D gene is possibly TRBD1 (5 bases). The CDR3 has 13 residues. Between the trimmed V and J ends, which lost 3 bases and 4 bases, there was a span of 9 bases. CDR1 is SEHNR, CDR2 FQNEAQ, per germline (reference sequence). CDR3 residues: CASSFSRAETQYF. In nucleotides, the CDR3 is TGTGCCAGCAGCTTCAGCAGGGCAGAGACCCAGTACTTC.

The rearrangement joins TRBV28 to TRBJ2-7; 8 nucleotides line up with TRBD1. The CDR3 runs 15 residues. Germline V lookup: CDR1 MDHEN, CDR2 SYDVKM. J lost 2 bases, V lost 0 bases, and 3 bases had no gene match. The CDR3 region is CASSLWDRETYEQYF. CDR3 DNA sequence: TGTGCCAGCAGTTTATGGGACAGGGAGACCTACGAGCAGTACTTC.

The chain employs TRBV21-1 and TRBJ2-5; TRBD2 is the table's D call and was not checked against the DNA. TRBV21-1 is marked as a pseudogene. This CDR3 is 15 amino acids long. Written as DNA, the CDR3 is TGTGCCAGCAGCAAATGCATGCTCCGGGGAGAGACCCAGTACTTC. Translated: CASSKCMLRGETQYF.

V is TRBV6-5 and J is TRBJ2-1; 11 bases map to TRBD2. The CDR3 sequence is 14 residues long. Trimming took 6 bases from V and 8 from J; bases not matched to a gene: 6. CDR1 and CDR2 (germline): MNHEY, SVGAGI. The CDR3 loop reads CASSTSGGYDEQFF. CDR3 sequence (DNA): TGTGCCAGCAGCACTAGCGGGGGTTATGATGAGCAGTTCTTC.

CDR3 sequence reads: CASRQGARSGNTIYF. The CDR3, as DNA: TGTGCCAGCAGACAGGGGGCGAGGTCTGGAAACACCATATATTTT. This chain links TRBV6-4 with TRBJ1-3; 9 positions match TRBD1. Trimming cost V 6 bases and J 1 base; bases outside gene matches: 4. Germline V CDR1 and CDR2: MRHNA, SNTAGT. The CDR3 has 15 residues.